The sequence of this T cell receptor (beta chain) was determined in a study of Graves' ophthalmopathy and Graves' hyperthyroidism. Study outcomes and limitations: Most expanded clonotypes in thyroid above 0.001 frequency also showed up in blood.

This CDR3 has 11 amino acids. V gave up 5 bases and J gave up 9 bases; unmatched junction bases: 3. Germline V gives CDR1 SGHAT, CDR2 FQNNGV. Amplifying from RNA transcripts, the study obtained TCR beta CDR3 regions. Following a first-round RT-PCR that used HTBI primers, a second-round multiplex PCR was carried out. Via MiXCR, TCRdb re-called the multiplex PCR reads, giving one row per CDR3 protein. The table has 600,000 to 650,000 distinct CDR3 sequences, 22% seen once. This clonotype was recorded once. Its antigen is unidentified. The V gene is TRBV11-2, the J gene TRBJ2-5; 7 bases map to TRBD1. This sequence was found in a woman aged 18-29 years with stable Graves' hyperthyroidism. Some clones in this sample may be carry-over from other donors' samples. Sequencing was performed on peripheral blood. The CDR3 DNA sequence: TGTGCCAGCAGCCTAACAGGGGCCCAGTACTTC. Translating gives CASSLTGAQYF.